The 14 T cell receptor beta chains presented below share a single source sample, sequenced in a study of STAT3 mutations in large granular lymphocyte leukemia. Notes on the study in general: Every T-LGLL patient had at least one immunodominant TCRbeta clonotype.

These receptors lack a known antigen. Repertoires were generated with immunoSEQ multiplex PCR, while TCRdb's copy carries only in-frame clones and drops some. This table has approximately 30,000 clones, roughly 80% appearing once. Sequencing was performed on peripheral blood mononuclear cells. Source of these receptors: a woman aged 45-59 years with T-cell large granular lymphocyte leukemia. Some clones in this sample may be carry-over from other donors' samples.

The rearrangement joins TRBV30 to TRBJ2-7; a weak D match, TRBD2 (5 bases). Trimming left V 5 bases short and J 3 bases short, with 8 bases between. The CDR3 has 11 amino acids. Germline CDR1 is GTSNPN and CDR2 is SVGIG (reference sequence). The CDR3 sequence: CAWYGDYEQYF. In nucleotides, the CDR3 is TGTGCCTGGTACGGGGACTACGAGCAGTACTTC.

V usage is TRBV27 and J usage is TRBJ2-7; D may be TRBD2 (6 bases). In germline, CDR1 is MNHEY, CDR2 SMNVEV (reference sequence). Trimming pared 4 bases from V and 4 bases from J, leaving 11 bases between. The CDR3 is 13 residues long. This chain's CDR3 is CASSWREDYEQYF. DNA for the CDR3: TGTGCCAGCAGTTGGAGGGAGGATTACGAGCAGTACTTC.

The chain links TRBV5-6 to TRBJ2-7; D may be TRBD2 (7 bases). V was pared by 5 bases and J by 7 bases, with 19 bases between. The CDR3 extends over 14 amino acids. Per the germline V gene, CDR1 is SGHDT and CDR2 is YYEEEE. CDR3 nucleotide sequence: TGTGCCAGCAGAAGGGGGGGCACTCGTGAGGAGCAGTACTTC. Translating it yields CASRRGGTREEQYF. The complete variable domain, with remaining parts taken from reference TRBV5-6 and TRBJ2-7, reads DAGVTQSPTHLIKTRGQQVTLRCSPKSGHDTVSWYQQALGQGPQFIFQYYEEEERQRGNFPDRFSGHQFPNYSSELNVNALLLGDSALYLCASRRGGTREEQYFGPGTRLTVT.

This chain joins TRBV5-1 and TRBJ2-2; no clear D gene. V was trimmed by 1 base and J by 3 bases, leaving 7 bases between them. The CDR3 runs 14 residues. Germline V gene sequence: CDR1 SGHRS, CDR2 YFSETQ. The CDR3, as DNA: TGCGCCAGCAGCTTGCCCATGGACACCGGGGAGCTGTTTTTT. It translates to CASSLPMDTGELFF.

The chain employs TRBV28 and TRBJ2-4, with a tentative D call TRBD2 (7 bases). Trimming stripped 4 bases from V and 6 bases from J, with 19 bases between. CDR3 length: 16 residues. Germline assignment: CDR1 MDHEN and CDR2 SYDVKM. CDR3 coding DNA: TGTGCCAGCAGTTGGTTAGGCGGGGGAGGGGGAAACATTCAGTACTTC. This translates into CASSWLGGGGGNIQYF. Full variable domain (rest looked up from reference TRBV28 and TRBJ2-4): DVKVTQSSRYLVKRTGEKVFLECVQDMDHENMFWYRQDPGLGLRLIYFSYDVKMKEKGDIPEGYSVSREKKERFSLILESASTNQTSMYLCASSWLGGGGGNIQYFGAGTRLSVL.

This clone was seen a few times. The chain combines TRBV6-6 with TRBJ1-5; tentative D call: TRBD1 (6 bases). CDR3 length: 12 amino acids. Germline V gene data show CDR1 as MNHNY and CDR2 as SVGAGI (reference sequence). V lost 4 bases and J 7 bases, leaving 8 bases between the germline ends. The CDR3 loop reads CASSSRGQPQHF. As DNA, the CDR3 is TGTGCCAGCAGTTCCAGGGGACAGCCCCAGCATTTT.

The chain joins TRBV27 to TRBJ1-2; 8 bases are a match to TRBD1. The CDR3 covers 12 residues. In germline, CDR1 is MNHEY, CDR2 SMNVEV (reference sequence). Trimming cost V 5 bases and J 4 bases; bases outside gene matches: 0. The CDR3 loop reads CASSTGGYGYTF. CDR3 bases: TGTGCCAGCAGTACAGGGGGCTATGGCTACACCTTC.

The chain has TRBV30 and TRBJ1-2, with D possibly TRBD1 on 5 matching bases. The V gene lost 0 bases and the J gene lost 2 bases, with 7 bases spanning the gap. From germline, CDR1 is GTSNPN and CDR2 SVGIG (reference sequence). The CDR3 sequence is 13 residues long. The CDR3 loop reads CAWSVEGNYGYTF. The CDR3 DNA is TGTGCCTGGAGTGTAGAGGGGAACTATGGCTACACCTTC.

This rearrangement joins TRBV28 to TRBJ1-2; possible D gene TRBD1, 5 bases. V dropped 2 bases and J dropped 2 bases, with 12 bases sitting between them. The germline gives CDR1 MDHEN, CDR2 SYDVKM. The CDR3 loop spans 15 amino acids. CDR3 sequence reads: CASSLPQDHNYGYTF. The CDR3 DNA reads as TGTGCCAGCAGTTTACCACAGGATCACAACTATGGCTACACCTTC.

The V call is TRBV28, the J call TRBJ1-5, with TRBD1 as a possible D gene (6 bases). The CDR3 runs 15 residues. V dropped 7 bases and J dropped 1 base, with 14 bases sitting between them. CDR1 MDHEN and CDR2 SYDVKM come from the germline V gene. The CDR3 DNA reads as TGTGCCAGCACCCAAGGGGGAAGGAGCAATCAGCCCCAGCATTTT. Protein sequence: CASTQGGRSNQPQHF.

The V and J genes are TRBV6-5 and TRBJ2-3; unclear D gene. The V gene lost 5 bases and the J gene lost 3 bases, with 9 bases spanning the gap. CDR3 length equals 13 residues. Germline assignment: CDR1 MNHEY and CDR2 SVGAGI. The CDR3 protein is CASSTHLTDTQYF. The CDR3 DNA follows: TGTGCCAGCAGTACCCACCTGACAGATACGCAGTATTTT.

The gene calls are TRBV7-2 and TRBJ2-1; no reliable D call. The CDR3 is made up of 16 amino acids. Trimming cost V 1 base and J 5 bases, with 15 bases left between them. Germline V CDR1 and CDR2: SGHTA, FQGNSA. The CDR3 protein is CASSLGVQVPNNEQFF. CDR3 coding DNA: TGTGCCAGCAGCTTAGGGGTCCAGGTCCCGAACAATGAGCAGTTCTTC.

The genes are TRBV30 and TRBJ2-7; no firm D call. The germline V gene has CDR1 GTSNPN and CDR2 SVGIG (reference sequence). This CDR3 is built from 13 residues. V lost 1 base and J 7 bases, leaving 14 bases between the germline ends. In nucleotides, the CDR3 is TGTGCCTGGAGTGGTGGCAGCCCCCCGGAGCAGTACTTC. It specifies CAWSGGSPPEQYF.

The CDR3 coding sequence is TGTGCCAGCAGCTCTGGGGGTTTTATACCCACAGATACGCAGTATTTT. It specifies CASSSGGFIPTDTQYF. This rearrangement joins TRBV7-2 to TRBJ2-3; D is tentatively TRBD1 or TRBD2 (5 bases each). The CDR3 is 16 amino acids. V lost 4 bases and J 2 bases, leaving 16 bases between the germline ends. Germline assignment: CDR1 SGHTA and CDR2 FQGNSA.